The following is a T cell receptor (beta chain) sequence with its context. The record originates from a study of cytomegalovirus exposure and HLA in healthy donors. The V segment lost 5 bases and the J segment 2 bases; nucleotides outside the gene matches: 11. Germline assignment: CDR1 SGHRS and CDR2 YFSETQ. This CDR3 has 16 amino acids. Produced via immunoSEQ multiplex PCR; TCRdb's table is partial and in-frame only. This table holds 90,000 to 150,000 clones, 88% found once. This chain joins TRBV5-1 and TRBJ1-2, with 8 bases fitting TRBD1. Input material: PBMCs. This clonotype was sampled from a woman between 18 and 29 years old in good health and CMV-seropositive. This CDR3 is CASSPRMTGENYGYTF. The CDR3 nucleotides read TGCGCCAGCAGTCCTAGGATGACAGGGGAAAACTATGGCTACACCTTC.